One and the same sample provided the 25 T cell receptor beta chains below, sequenced in a study of OX40 agonist ivuxolimab in advanced cancers. Generated by immunoSEQ multiplex PCR, the TCRdb table keeps only in-frame clones and is missing some. The sample carries about 89,000 clones, around 92% recorded once. Source: CD4+ or CD8+ T cells sorted from blood, taken in a trial of the OX40 agonist ivuxolimab. The receptors come from an adult with an advanced solid tumor such as melanoma, head and neck, liver or kidney cancer.

V and J are TRBV5-6 and TRBJ2-3, with TRBD1 matching 8 bases. CDR3 size: 15 residues. V lost 6 bases to trimming and J lost 4 bases; unmatched junction nucleotides: 10. The V gene's germline CDR1 is SGHDT and CDR2 YYEEEE. CDR3 region: CASNAATGAADTQYF. For the CDR3, the DNA is TGTGCCAGCAACGCCGCGACAGGGGCCGCAGATACGCAGTATTTT.

The chain uses TRBV15 and TRBJ1-4; D is perhaps TRBD1 (5 bases). Germline assignment: CDR1 LNHNV and CDR2 YYDKDF (reference sequence). Trimming left V 4 bases short and J 0 bases short, with 9 bases between. The length of the CDR3 is 15 residues. CDR3 nucleotide sequence: TGTGCCACCAGCAACCCGACAGCAACTAATGAAAAACTGTTTTTT. This gives the protein CATSNPTATNEKLFF.

The chain couples TRBV7-9 to TRBJ1-3, with D uncertain. Trimming left V 4 bases short and J 0 bases short, with 4 bases between. Germline V CDR1 and CDR2: SEHNR, FQNEAQ (reference sequence). The CDR3 is 13 residues long. CDR3 amino acids: CASSSNSGNTIYF. Here the CDR3 DNA reads TGTGCCAGCAGCTCCAACTCTGGAAACACCATATATTTT.

The chain is built from TRBV7-3 and TRBJ2-1; D perhaps matches TRBD2 (6 bases). Germline V lookup: CDR1 SGHTA, CDR2 FQGTGA. Trimming cost V 1 base and J 6 bases, with 10 bases left between them. The CDR3 totals 14 residues. The CDR3 coding sequence is TGTGCCAGCAGCTTAAGCCTAGCGAGCAATGAGCAGTTCTTC. As protein: CASSLSLASNEQFF.

The chain carries TRBV28 and TRBJ1-5, with D uncertain. Trimming stripped 4 bases from V and 5 bases from J, with 6 bases between. The CDR3 runs to 12 residues. CDR1 is MDHEN and CDR2 is SYDVKM in the germline V gene. The CDR3 protein is CASSSGHQPQHF. For the CDR3, the DNA is TGTGCCAGCAGTTCGGGCCATCAGCCCCAGCATTTT.

V is TRBV9 and J is TRBJ1-2; D possibly corresponds to TRBD1 (5 bases). V was cut by 4 bases and J by 7 bases, with 26 bases left in between. In germline, CDR1 is SGDLS, CDR2 YYNGEE. The CDR3 runs to 17 residues. DNA of the CDR3: TGTGCCAGCAGCCCGACACGGGCAGGGCCTTTGCTGGTTGGCTACACCTTC. Translating gives CASSPTRAGPLLVGYTF.

The chain employs TRBV30 and TRBJ2-1; tentatively, D is TRBD2 (7 bases). The V gene lost 4 bases and the J gene lost 9 bases, with 13 bases spanning the gap. The CDR3 runs to 12 residues. Germline V gene data show CDR1 as GTSNPN and CDR2 as SVGIG (reference sequence). This CDR3 is CAWNAGAGEQFF. The CDR3 DNA follows: TGTGCCTGGAATGCGGGGGCGGGTGAGCAGTTCTTC.

The chain employs TRBV9 and TRBJ1-1; D not certain. The CDR3 loop spans 16 amino acids. Germline CDR1 is SGDLS and CDR2 is YYNGEE. The V end was cut by 2 bases, the J end by 5 bases, with 19 bases between. This CDR3 reads CASSVRRRRRQTEAFF. CDR3 nucleotides: TGTGCCAGCAGCGTTAGGAGGAGGCGACGGCAAACTGAAGCTTTCTTT.

The chain has TRBV6-1 and TRBJ1-5, with a possible D match to TRBD1 (5 bases). The CDR3 has 14 residues. The V end was cut by 7 bases, the J end by 2 bases, with 12 bases between. CDR1 is MNHNS, CDR2 SASEGT, per germline. The CDR3 bases are TGTGCCAGCAACTGGGGAGGGGGCAATCAGCCCCAGCATTTT. It codes for CASNWGGGNQPQHF.

The CDR3 is CASSRTGGGNQPQHF. The CDR3 bases are TGTGCCAGCAGCAGGACAGGGGGCGGCAATCAGCCCCAGCATTTT. The V and J genes are TRBV7-2 and TRBJ1-5, with 11 bases matching TRBD1. The junction had 2 bases not matched to a gene; V was cut back by 5 bases and J by 2 bases. Germline CDR1 is SGHTA and CDR2 is FQGNSA. This CDR3 is 15 amino acids long.

The chain links TRBV6-6 to TRBJ1-6, with D tentatively TRBD1 (5 bases). There are 12 residues in the CDR3. Germline CDR1 reads MNHNY; CDR2 reads SVGAGI (reference sequence). The V end was cut by 2 bases, the J end by 13 bases, with 9 bases between. In nucleotides, the CDR3 is TGTGCCAGCAGTTACGCCCAGGGCCCCCTCCACTTT. It encodes CASSYAQGPLHF.

DNA for the CDR3: TGTGCCAGCAGTTCGCCTACAGGGTACCCGACTGAAGCTTTCTTT. Translating gives CASSSPTGYPTEAFF. This chain uses TRBV28 with TRBJ1-1, with D perhaps TRBD1 (6 bases). V lost 4 bases to trimming and J lost 5 bases, with 17 bases between them. Germline V gives CDR1 MDHEN, CDR2 SYDVKM. This CDR3 is built from 15 residues.

The V call is TRBV28, the J call TRBJ1-2; D is undetermined. The V end lost 1 base, the J end lost 2 bases, and 17 bases lay between the germline ends. This CDR3 has 17 amino acids. Germline CDR1 is MDHEN and CDR2 is SYDVKM. This CDR3 reads CASSLSTVLWANYGYTF. The CDR3 DNA is TGTGCCAGCAGTTTATCTACAGTACTTTGGGCCAACTATGGCTACACCTTC.

This chain links TRBV6-5 with TRBJ1-2, with D possibly TRBD1 on 5 matching bases. The CDR3 is 14 amino acids. Germline CDR1 MNHEY, CDR2 SVGAGI. Trimming pared 5 bases from V and 4 bases from J, leaving 14 bases between. The CDR3 spells CASSGTGGSYGYTF. The CDR3 bases are TGTGCCAGCAGTGGGACGGGGGGATCCTATGGCTACACCTTC.

The chain has TRBV18 and TRBJ1-1; no firm D call. The CDR3 is made up of 17 amino acids. The germline gives CDR1 KGHSH, CDR2 LQKENI. Trimming shortened V by 0 bases and J by 1 base, and 15 bases separated the two germline ends. This chain's CDR3 is CASSPPLYWQKNTEAFF. The CDR3 DNA reads as TGTGCCAGCTCACCACCATTGTATTGGCAGAAGAACACTGAAGCTTTCTTT.

J is TRBJ2-1 and V is TRBV6-6, with D possibly being TRBD2 (6 bases). V was pared by 6 bases and J by 7 bases, with 10 bases between. The germline gives CDR1 MNHNY, CDR2 SVGAGI (reference sequence). The CDR3 runs to 12 residues. CDR3 bases: TGTGCCAGCAGCCCGGGGGAGAATGAGCAGTTCTTC. It is translated as CASSPGENEQFF.

The chain is built from TRBV4-3 and TRBJ2-5; the D is unclear. V gave up 0 bases and J gave up 7 bases, with 15 bases separating them. This CDR3 is built from 15 residues. Germline assignment: CDR1 LGHNA and CDR2 YSLEER. CDR3 sequence (DNA): TGCGCCAGCAGCCAAGATCCCTACCTGGTAGGGACCCAGTACTTC. Translating it yields CASSQDPYLVGTQYF.

The chain uses TRBV15 and TRBJ2-5; a weak D match, TRBD2 (6 bases). V gave up 2 bases and J gave up 7 bases, with 17 bases separating them. This CDR3 comprises 15 residues. Germline CDR1 is LNHNV and CDR2 is YYDKDF (reference sequence). The CDR3 region has the DNA TGTGCCACCAGCAGATACCTAGGGGAGGTGGGGACCCAGTACTTC. This sequence encodes CATSRYLGEVGTQYF.

CDR3 bases: TGTGCCAGCAGCTTTGAGAGTTTGTGGACAGGGGGCAGTGGCACTGAAGCTTTCTTT. The encoded protein is CASSFESLWTGGSGTEAFF. The rearrangement links TRBV7-9 to TRBJ1-1; 11 bases agree with TRBD1. This CDR3 has 19 residues. V was clipped by 3 bases and J by 4 bases; unmatched bases: 16. Germline V gene data show CDR1 as SEHNR and CDR2 as FQNEAQ (reference sequence).

The chain employs TRBV6-5 and TRBJ1-1; D may be TRBD1 (5 bases). V was clipped by 0 bases and J by 10 bases, with 9 bases between them. This CDR3 has 12 residues. In germline, CDR1 is MNHEY, CDR2 SVGAGI. The CDR3 nucleotides read TGTGCCAGCAGTTACTCCAGGGCTCCAGCTTTCTTT. Amino acid sequence: CASSYSRAPAFF.

This clone showed up just a few times. The chain couples TRBV18 to TRBJ2-7, with D maybe TRBD1 (6 bases). V lost 6 bases, J lost 3 bases, and 21 bases lay in between. CDR1 is KGHSH, CDR2 LQKENI, per germline. The length of the CDR3 is 16 residues. The CDR3 DNA reads TGTGCCAGCTCCCAACTTCCGACCGGACAGAGCTACGAGCAGTACTTC. Its translation: CASSQLPTGQSYEQYF.

This clone was observed a few times. The CDR3 region is CASSVDGANTEAFF. The CDR3 coding sequence is TGTGCCAGCAGCGTAGACGGGGCGAACACTGAAGCTTTCTTT. This chain uses TRBV9 with TRBJ1-1, with D perhaps matching TRBD1 (5 bases). The CDR3 loop spans 14 amino acids. From germline, CDR1 is SGDLS and CDR2 YYNGEE. Trimming took 0 bases from V and 1 from J, leaving 7 bases between them. The full variable domain, completed using reference TRBV9 and TRBJ1-1, is DSGVTQTPKHLITATGQRVTLRCSPRSGDLSVYWYQQSLDQGLQFLIQYYNGEERAKGNILERFSAQQFPDLHSELNLSSLELGDSALYFCASSVDGANTEAFFGQGTRLTVV.

This clone was observed once. The chain joins TRBV6-6 to TRBJ1-6; D call uncertain. The V gene lost 2 bases and the J gene lost 7 bases, with 9 bases spanning the gap. CDR3 length: 14 amino acids. Germline V gene data show CDR1 as MNHNY and CDR2 as SVGAGI (reference sequence). The CDR3 DNA reads as TGTGCCAGCAGTTACAGGGCGGGGAATTCACCCCTCCACTTT. This translates into CASSYRAGNSPLHF.

The rearrangement uses TRBV5-5 and TRBJ2-7, with D tentatively TRBD1 (6 bases). Germline-derived CDR1 and CDR2 are SGHKS and YYEKEE (reference sequence). This CDR3 region has 17 residues. Trimming cost V 2 bases and J 9 bases, with 27 bases left between them. The CDR3 loop reads CASSFQWSVTATRGQYF. The CDR3 nucleotides are TGTGCCAGCAGCTTTCAGTGGTCTGTAACGGCAACCAGGGGGCAGTACTTC.

This chain links TRBV11-2 with TRBJ2-5; D is ambiguous. This CDR3 has 11 residues. Germline values: CDR1 SGHAT, CDR2 FQNNGV. With 5 bases removed from V and 2 bases from J, the gap between germline ends came to 3 bases. The CDR3 spells CASSPQETQYF. The CDR3 region has the DNA TGTGCCAGCAGCCCACAAGAGACCCAGTACTTC. Full variable domain (remainder filled in from reference TRBV11-2 and TRBJ2-5): EAGVAQSPRYKIIEKRQSVAFWCNPISGHATLYWYQQILGQGPKLLIQFQNNGVVDDSQLPKDRFSAERLKGVDSTLKIQPAKLEDSAVYLCASSPQETQYFGPGTRLLVL.